This TCR beta chain stems from a study of T-cell reconstitution after alpha-beta-depleted transplantation in children. Preparing the TCRbeta library involved the use of unique molecular identifiers. TCRdb recomputed calls from the PCR reads with MiXCR, one row per CDR3 protein. The table includes about 360,000 distinct CDR3 sequences, approximately 12% detected once. Trimming shortened V by 2 bases and J by 9 bases, and 2 bases separated the two germline ends. The length of the CDR3 is 11 residues. The germline V gene has CDR1 MNHEY and CDR2 SVGAGI. The rearrangement uses TRBV6-5 and TRBJ1-6, with D unresolved. The starting material was PBMCs, obtained from the stem cell graft. The receptor's source is a human donor who donated a stem cell graft to a child with Fanconi anemia. DNA of the CDR3: TGTGCCAGCAGTTACAGTTCACCCCTCCACTTT. It codes for CASSYSSPLHF.